The 24 T cell receptor beta chains in this list originate from one sample, sequenced in a study of shared clonotypes between healthy human individuals. Some clones are missing from TCRdb's copy, which holds only in-frame ones; the method was immunoSEQ multiplex PCR. The sample shows about 990,000 clones, about 80% of them seen only once. Sequenced: memory CD4+ T cells from PBMCs. Subset noted: CD45RA-negative fraction. The receptors originated from a man younger than 30 in good health. Some clones in this sample may be carry-over from other donors' samples.

The chain couples TRBV28 to TRBJ1-2; a weak D match, TRBD1 (6 bases). V was pared by 3 bases and J by 2 bases, with 13 bases between. CDR1 is MDHEN, CDR2 SYDVKM, per germline. The CDR3 runs 15 residues. The CDR3 here is CASSFERGANYGYTF. In DNA, the CDR3 is TGTGCCAGCAGTTTCGAGAGGGGGGCGAACTATGGCTACACCTTC.

This clone has more than one count but fewer than ten. Other DNA sequences in this sample translate to the same CDR3. The chain combines TRBV7-3 with TRBJ2-7, with D maybe TRBD2 (6 bases). The V end lost 4 bases, the J end lost 6 bases, and 7 bases lay between the germline ends. The CDR3 totals 11 residues. The germline gives CDR1 SGHTA, CDR2 FQGTGA. CDR3 sequence (DNA): TGTGCCAGCAGCTCCGGGGGCGAGCAGTACTTC. Protein: CASSSGGEQYF.

The chain carries TRBV7-2 and TRBJ1-2; tentatively, D is TRBD1 (6 bases). V lost 7 bases to trimming and J lost 6 bases, with 21 bases between them. Germline V gives CDR1 SGHTA, CDR2 FQGNSA. The CDR3 covers 15 residues. The DNA for the CDR3 is TGTGCCAGCACCCTCCCGGGAGGGGGGGTTCATGGCTACACCTTC. Translation: CASTLPGGGVHGYTF.

This clone was counted between two and nine times. The rearrangement links TRBV7-9 to TRBJ2-6; D possibly matches TRBD1 or TRBD2 (5 bases each). Germline V gene data show CDR1 as SEHNR and CDR2 as FQNEAQ (reference sequence). The V end lost 4 bases, the J end lost 0 bases, and 13 bases lay between the germline ends. This CDR3 is 17 amino acids long. The CDR3: CASSSPGRNSGANVLTF. The CDR3 bases are TGTGCCAGCAGCTCGCCGGGACGTAACTCTGGGGCCAACGTCCTGACTTTC.

J is TRBJ2-3 and V is TRBV11-2, with 7 nucleotides matching TRBD2. This CDR3 region has 17 residues. CDR1 and CDR2 from the germline V gene are SGHAT and FQNNGV. With V trimmed by 5 bases and J by 2 bases, 13 bases remained unmatched. CDR3 protein: CASSPELAIQITDTQYF. Here the CDR3 DNA reads TGTGCCAGCAGCCCGGAACTAGCGATTCAGATCACAGATACGCAGTATTTT. The full variable domain, rest sourced from reference TRBV11-2 and TRBJ2-3, is EAGVAQSPRYKIIEKRQSVAFWCNPISGHATLYWYQQILGQGPKLLIQFQNNGVVDDSQLPKDRFSAERLKGVDSTLKIQPAKLEDSAVYLCASSPELAIQITDTQYFGPGTRLTVL.

A few counts support this clone. The gene calls are TRBV28 and TRBJ1-1, with D unclear. The V end lost 2 bases, the J end lost 1 base, and 17 bases lay between the germline ends. The CDR3 loop spans 17 amino acids. Germline V gives CDR1 MDHEN, CDR2 SYDVKM. The CDR3 DNA sequence: TGTGCCAGCAGTTTAATCTCTTTCCGTCGATCGAACACTGAAGCTTTCTTT. It encodes CASSLISFRRSNTEAFF.

This clone was found a few times. Additional DNA sequences in this sample encode the identical CDR3. This sequence joins TRBV6-4 and TRBJ2-3; D is unresolved. V was cut by 2 bases and J by 1 base, with 7 bases left in between. There are 14 residues in the CDR3. CDR1 is MRHNA and CDR2 is SNTAGT in the germline V gene. CDR3: CASSDRGGTDTQYF. For the CDR3, the DNA is TGTGCCAGCAGTGACCGTGGGGGCACAGATACGCAGTATTTT.

This clone appeared a few times. The chain combines TRBV18 with TRBJ2-7; 7 bases align to TRBD2. This CDR3 spans 15 amino acids. V lost 4 bases to trimming and J lost 5 bases; unmatched junction nucleotides: 11. Germline CDR1 and CDR2: KGHSH and LQKENI. CDR3 amino acids: CASSQTLAENNEQYF. CDR3 bases: TGTGCCAGCTCACAAACCCTAGCGGAGAATAACGAGCAGTACTTC.

A remark on this clone: Other DNA sequences in this specimen translate into the identical CDR3. The chain combines TRBV5-1 with TRBJ1-5; 7 nucleotides match TRBD1. This CDR3 is 14 amino acids long. V gave up 4 bases and J gave up 4 bases; unmatched junction bases: 5. CDR1 is SGHRS and CDR2 is YFSETQ in the germline V gene. The CDR3 sequence is CASSPGTANQPQHF. Written as DNA, the CDR3 is TGCGCCAGCAGCCCGGGGACAGCTAATCAGCCCCAGCATTTT.

This chain joins TRBV2 and TRBJ2-7; possible D gene TRBD2, 6 bases. The CDR3 is 14 residues long. Germline CDR1 is SNHLY and CDR2 is FYNNEI. Trimming shortened V by 3 bases and J by 2 bases, and 11 bases separated the two germline ends. The CDR3: CASSDSGGAYEQYF. In DNA, the CDR3 is TGTGCCAGCAGTGACTCCGGGGGAGCCTACGAGCAGTACTTC. Together with reference TRBV2 and TRBJ2-7, the CDR3 gives the full variable domain: EPEVTQTPSHQVTQMGQEVILRCVPISNHLYFYWYRQILGQKVEFLVSFYNNEISEKSEIFDDQFSVERPDGSNFTLKIRSTKLEDSAMYFCASSDSGGAYEQYFGPGTRLTVT.

The chain joins TRBV2 to TRBJ1-5; 9 bases match TRBD1. The CDR3 is 15 amino acids. Unmatched junction bases numbered 6, after V lost 5 bases and J lost 4 bases. CDR1 and CDR2 (germline): SNHLY, FYNNEI. The CDR3 coding sequence is TGTGCCAGCAGTTCACAGGGGGCGCGGAATCAGCCCCAGCATTTT. Translation: CASSSQGARNQPQHF.

The chain is built from TRBV18 and TRBJ2-2; 7 bases map to TRBD1. Germline CDR1 is KGHSH and CDR2 is LQKENI. The CDR3 is made up of 17 amino acids. V lost 3 bases and J lost 2; bases outside the gene matches: 9. The CDR3 DNA is TGTGCCAGCTCACCGACAGGGCCCCCTCCTAACACCGGGGAGCTGTTTTTT. Residues: CASSPTGPPPNTGELFF.

The chain uses TRBV19 and TRBJ2-5, with 16 bases aligning to TRBD2. There are 18 residues in the CDR3. Trimming removed 4 bases from V and 5 bases from J; junction bases left unmatched: 10. The germline V gene encodes CDR1 LNHDA and CDR2 SQIVND (reference sequence). The CDR3 sequence is CASSRGLAGGRIVETQYF. The CDR3, as DNA: TGTGCCAGTAGTAGGGGACTAGCGGGAGGGCGAATAGTGGAGACCCAGTACTTC.

In its sample, this clone was seen once. The chain is built from TRBV7-6 and TRBJ2-1, with TRBD2 identical over 14 bases. The CDR3 loop spans 15 amino acids. The germline gives CDR1 SGHVS, CDR2 FNYEAQ. V lost 5 bases, J lost 9 bases, and 6 bases stayed unmatched. The CDR3 reads CASSRGLAGGGEQFF. The CDR3 DNA reads as TGTGCCAGCAGCCGCGGACTAGCGGGAGGCGGTGAGCAGTTCTTC. The complete variable domain, with remaining parts taken from reference TRBV7-6 and TRBJ2-1, reads GAGVSQSPRYKVTKRGQDVALRCDPISGHVSLYWYRQALGQGPEFLTYFNYEAQQDKSGLPNDRFSAERPEGSISTLTIQRTEQRDSAMYRCASSRGLAGGGEQFFGPGTRLTVL.

In its sample, this clone was seen a few times. The chain recombines TRBV29-1 with TRBJ2-5; D is unresolved. Germline CDR1 and CDR2: SQVTM and ANQGSEA. The V end lost 1 base, the J end lost 3 bases, and 3 bases lay between the germline ends. CDR3 length equals 11 residues. CDR3 sequence (DNA): TGCAGCGTTGAAGCAAAAGAGACCCAGTACTTC. It codes for CSVEAKETQYF.

This rearrangement joins TRBV30 to TRBJ1-2, with no clear D. V was pared by 4 bases and J by 10 bases, with 13 bases between. Germline CDR1 and CDR2: GTSNPN and SVGIG (reference sequence). The CDR3 spans 11 residues. DNA for the CDR3: TGTGCCTGGACCCCCGGGCAGCTCTACACCTTC. This translates into CAWTPGQLYTF.

This rearrangement joins TRBV28 to TRBJ2-7; TRBD1 agrees at 9 bases. The CDR3 sequence is 14 residues long. After removal of 8 bases from V and 4 bases from J, the junction contained 9 bases not matched to a gene. The germline V gene encodes CDR1 MDHEN and CDR2 SYDVKM. The CDR3 protein is CASAATGGWYEQYF. CDR3 bases: TGTGCCAGCGCAGCAACAGGGGGCTGGTACGAGCAGTACTTC.

V usage is TRBV30 and J usage is TRBJ1-2; D not resolved. The V and J ends lost 3 bases and 0 bases respectively, with 14 bases between them. Germline V gene lookup returns CDR1 GTSNPN and CDR2 SVGIG (reference sequence). The CDR3 covers 15 residues. Here the CDR3 reads CAWSPWEATNYGYTF. As DNA, the CDR3 is TGTGCCTGGAGCCCCTGGGAGGCTACTAACTATGGCTACACCTTC.

The gene calls are TRBV28 and TRBJ1-2; 9 positions match TRBD1. The V and J ends lost 3 bases and 5 bases, in that order; junction bases with no gene match: 13. The CDR3 sequence is 17 residues long. CDR1 and CDR2 (germline): MDHEN, SYDVKM. The DNA of the CDR3 is TGTGCCAGCAGTTTGGCTACAGGGGGCGCGATGGGTTATGGCTACACCTTC. Amino acids: CASSLATGGAMGYGYTF.

The CDR3 region has the DNA TGCGCCAGCAGCTTTGGCGGGGCCGCCTCAGAGACCCAGTACTTC. This codes for CASSFGGAASETQYF. The V and J genes are TRBV5-1 and TRBJ2-5, with D maybe TRBD2 (6 bases). The ends were cut back, 2 bases at V and 4 bases at J, with 15 bases in the middle. The germline CDR1 and CDR2 sequences are SGHRS and YFSETQ. This CDR3 region has 15 residues. The full variable domain, completed using reference TRBV5-1 and TRBJ2-5, is KAGVTQTPRYLIKTRGQQVTLSCSPISGHRSVSWYQQTPGQGLQFLFEYFSETQRNKGNFPGRFSGRQFSNSRSEMNVSTLELGDSALYLCASSFGGAASETQYFGPGTRLLVL.

The rearrangement joins TRBV7-2 to TRBJ1-5; D is possibly TRBD1 (6 bases). There are 14 residues in the CDR3. Germline V gives CDR1 SGHTA, CDR2 FQGNSA. Trimming cost V 3 bases and J 5 bases, with 11 bases left between them. The CDR3 DNA follows: TGTGCCAGCAGCTTCCCAGGGGTGGATCAGCCCCAGCATTTT. Its translation is CASSFPGVDQPQHF.

The CDR3 here is CASSVGPSPDTQYF. Written as DNA, the CDR3 is TGTGCCAGCAGCGTAGGGCCTAGCCCAGATACGCAGTATTTT. The chain joins TRBV9 to TRBJ2-3, with D possibly being TRBD2 (5 bases). The CDR3 sequence is 14 residues long. The germline CDR1 and CDR2 sequences are SGDLS and YYNGEE. Trimming took off 0 bases at V and 4 bases at J, with 9 bases between the two ends.

DNA of the CDR3: TGTGCCAGCAGCAGCGGGGCAGGGAACACCGGGGAGCTGTTTTTT. Its protein product is CASSSGAGNTGELFF. This chain connects TRBV7-9 to TRBJ2-2, with 7 bases matching TRBD2. The CDR3 consists of 15 residues. The V and J ends lost 5 bases and 1 base, in that order; junction bases with no gene match: 4. CDR1 and CDR2 (germline): SEHNR, FQNEAQ (reference sequence).

Regarding this clone: This CDR3 is also generated by other DNA sequences in the sample. This sequence joins TRBV18 and TRBJ1-1; a possible D gene is TRBD1 (5 bases). The V gene's germline CDR1 is KGHSH and CDR2 LQKENI. The CDR3 has 12 residues. The V end was cut by 3 bases, the J end by 5 bases, with 7 bases between. CDR3 DNA sequence: TGTGCCAGCTCACCGGGGCTTACTGAAGCTTTCTTT. This translates into CASSPGLTEAFF. Complete variable domain (other parts from reference TRBV18 and TRBJ1-1): NAGVMQNPRHLVRRRGQEARLRCSPMKGHSHVYWYRQLPEEGLKFMVYLQKENIIDESGMPKERFSAEFPKEGPSILRIQQVVRGDSAAYFCASSPGLTEAFFGQGTRLTVV.